The 24 T cell receptor beta chains below all came from one sample that was sequenced in a study of early T cells in non-severe SARS-CoV-2 infection. Each CDR3 protein gets one entry after TCRdb re-called the 5' RACE reads with MiXCR. The data contain tens of thousands of distinct CDR3 sequences, 5% to 7.5% of them seen just once; the ten biggest clones take up 5.8%. The sample in question was whole blood, obtained at baseline. These receptor sequences come from an adult who was a healthcare worker with PCR-confirmed SARS-CoV-2 infection or an uninfected control (not recorded which).

At least ten counts were recorded for this clonotype. The chain couples TRBV6-2 or TRBV6-3 to TRBJ1-2; maybe TRBD1 (5 bases). Between the trimmed V and J ends, which lost 4 bases and 1 base, there was a span of 13 bases. Germline loops: CDR1 MNHEY, CDR2 SVGEGT. The CDR3 is 15 residues long. The CDR3 loop is CASSSSIQDNYGYTF. The CDR3 region has the DNA TGTGCCAGCAGTTCCAGCATACAGGATAACTATGGCTACACCTTC.

The rearrangement uses TRBV29-1 and TRBJ2-1, with 8 bases lining up with TRBD1. From germline, CDR1 is SQVTM and CDR2 ANQGSEA. This CDR3 has 16 amino acids. The trim removed 0 bases at V and 4 bases at J, leaving 8 bases unmatched. The CDR3 region has the DNA TGCAGCGTTGAAGATCAGAGGGACAGGAGATACAATGAGCAGTTCTTC. It encodes CSVEDQRDRRYNEQFF.

Ten or more counts support this clonotype. The V call is TRBV28, the J call TRBJ2-1, with a tentative D call TRBD2 (7 bases). The CDR3 sequence is 15 residues long. Germline CDR1 MDHEN, CDR2 SYDVKM. With 5 bases removed from V and 7 bases from J, the gap between germline ends came to 18 bases. CDR3 protein: CASSPLRGAKNEQFF. The CDR3, as DNA: TGTGCCAGCAGTCCCCTACGGGGGGCGAAGAATGAGCAGTTCTTC.

Relative to its sample, this clonotype is medium-sized. The CDR3 region has the DNA TGCAGCGTGTCGCCCCCAGCGGGGCGGACAGATACGCAGTATTTT. Residues: CSVSPPAGRTDTQYF. This rearrangement joins TRBV29-1 to TRBJ2-3; 7 positions agree with TRBD2. Germline V CDR1 and CDR2: SQVTM, ANQGSEA. V was clipped by 6 bases and J by 3 bases; unmatched bases: 12. The CDR3 consists of 15 residues.

This clonotype appeared a few times. V is TRBV30 and J is TRBJ2-7, with D tentatively TRBD1 (5 bases). The CDR3 has 12 residues. V was shortened by 0 bases and J by 7 bases, with 10 bases between the two germline ends. Germline V lookup: CDR1 GTSNPN, CDR2 SVGIG (reference sequence). CDR3 loop: CAWSVLQVEQYF. The CDR3, as DNA: TGTGCCTGGAGTGTACTACAGGTTGAGCAGTACTTC.

The rearrangement uses TRBV6-4 and TRBJ1-2; D may be TRBD1 (5 bases). Deletions cut 0 bases from V and 2 bases from J, with 7 bases between. Germline V gives CDR1 MRHNA, CDR2 SNTAGT. This CDR3 contains 14 residues. The CDR3 here is CASSDSEGNYGYTF. For the CDR3, the DNA is TGTGCCAGCAGTGACTCTGAGGGGAACTATGGCTACACCTTC.

This clonotype appeared a few times. The CDR3 bases are TGTGCCAGCAGCTCCCTCCGACTAGCGGGGGGGCTTGGGGAGCAGTTCTTC. Protein product: CASSSLRLAGGLGEQFF. This chain joins TRBV7-2 and TRBJ2-1; the match to TRBD2 covers 14 bases. CDR1 SGHTA and CDR2 FQGNSA come from the germline V gene. CDR3 length: 17 residues. The junction had 12 bases not matched to a gene; V was cut back by 4 bases and J by 10 bases.

This clonotype was detected a few times. The CDR3 coding sequence is TGTGCCACCAGTGATTTGCCCCGAGACGAGCAGTTCTTC. This encodes CATSDLPRDEQFF. The V and J genes are TRBV24-1 and TRBJ2-1, with D hard to call. The germline V and J ends were trimmed by 0 bases and 10 bases, with 9 bases remaining between them. The CDR3 contains 13 residues. CDR1 is KGHDR, CDR2 SFDVKD, per germline.

As regards this clonotype: A much larger clone differs from this one at a single base, so this may be a read error. This chain links TRBV6-5 with TRBJ1-2; perhaps TRBD1 as D (5 bases). Trimming removed 4 bases at V and 5 bases at J, with 20 bases between. Per germline, CDR1 MNHEY and CDR2 SVGAGI. This CDR3 has 16 amino acids. CDR3 DNA: TGTGCCAGCAGTTCACAGGACCCAGTCTTTTCTTATGGCTACACCTTC. Protein sequence: CASSSQDPVFSYGYTF.

This clonotype was detected ten times or more. This chain uses TRBV7-9 with TRBJ2-4, with D tentatively TRBD1 or TRBD2 (5 bases each). Trimming removed 5 bases from V and 7 bases from J, with 21 bases in between. CDR1 and CDR2 from the germline V gene are SEHNR and FQNEAQ (reference sequence). The CDR3 runs to 16 residues. The CDR3 nucleotides are TGTGCCAGCAGCCCCACCCGCTTGAGGGGCGGGAACATTCAGTACTTC. Its translation is CASSPTRLRGGNIQYF.

In this sample, this clonotype turned up many times. This chain connects TRBV3-1 to TRBJ1-2; 9 bases line up with TRBD1. This CDR3 is 15 amino acids long. The V gene's germline CDR1 is LGHDT and CDR2 YNNKEL (reference sequence). V was clipped by 3 bases and J by 6 bases; unmatched bases: 8. CDR3 sequence: CASSQARRTGDGYTF. The CDR3 coding sequence is TGTGCCAGCAGCCAGGCTCGACGGACAGGGGATGGCTACACCTTC. The full variable domain, with the rest looked up from reference TRBV3-1 and TRBJ1-2, is DTAVSQTPKYLVTQMGNDKSIKCEQNLGHDTMYWYKQDSKKFLKIMFSYNNKELIINETVPNRFSPKSPDKAHLNLHINSLELGDSAVYFCASSQARRTGDGYTFGSGTRLTVV.

The CDR3 DNA reads TGCGCCAGCAGTCCGACGGTTGAGGATGGCTACACCTTC. This sequence encodes CASSPTVEDGYTF. The gene calls are TRBV10-1 and TRBJ1-2, with no clear D. The CDR3 extends over 13 amino acids. V was cut by 5 bases and J by 6 bases, with 13 bases left in between. The germline CDR1 and CDR2 sequences are WNHNN and SYGVQD (reference sequence).

The chain has TRBV20-1 and TRBJ1-1; D unclear. The CDR3 length is 13 residues. Trimming removed 0 bases at V and 1 base at J, with 6 bases between. The germline CDR1 and CDR2 sequences are DFQATT and SNEGSKA (reference sequence). The CDR3 bases are TGCAGTGCTAGAGATGACTCGAACACTGAAGCTTTCTTT. Translating gives CSARDDSNTEAFF.

The chain couples TRBV27 to TRBJ2-5; no definite D call. This CDR3 spans 14 amino acids. V lost 1 base and J lost 2, with 8 bases in between. CDR1 MNHEY and CDR2 SMNVEV come from the germline V gene (reference sequence). The CDR3 region has the DNA TGTGCCAGCAGTTTATGGCCCCGACAAGAGACCCAGTACTTC. Translation: CASSLWPRQETQYF.

There are many counts of this clonotype. V is TRBV12-3 or TRBV12-4 and J is TRBJ1-5; D ambiguous. Trimming took 1 base from V and 0 from J, leaving 10 bases between them. The CDR3 extends over 16 amino acids. For the CDR3, the DNA is TGTGCCAGCAGTTTAGGTCGGAGCTTTAGCAATCAGCCCCAGCATTTT. This encodes CASSLGRSFSNQPQHF.

This clonotype was counted ten times or more. The chain recombines TRBV5-1 with TRBJ2-3, with D tentatively TRBD2 (6 bases). Germline V gene sequence: CDR1 SGHRS, CDR2 YFSETQ. The CDR3 loop spans 15 amino acids. V lost 1 base, J lost 2 bases, and 11 bases lay in between. CDR3 nucleotide sequence: TGCGCCAGCAGCTTGAGGGACTTTGCCACAGATACGCAGTATTTT. This sequence encodes CASSLRDFATDTQYF. Complete variable domain (other parts from reference TRBV5-1 and TRBJ2-3): KAGVTQTPRYLIKTRGQQVTLSCSPISGHRSVSWYQQTPGQGLQFLFEYFSETQRNKGNFPGRFSGRQFSNSRSEMNVSTLELGDSALYLCASSLRDFATDTQYFGPGTRLTVL.

The V gene is TRBV6-2 or TRBV6-3, the J gene TRBJ2-3, with 14 bases lining up with TRBD2. CDR3 length: 17 residues. Germline CDR1 MNHEY, CDR2 SVGEGT. V lost 6 bases and J lost 1; bases outside the gene matches: 6. The CDR3 here is CASSQGLAGGRTDTQYF. The DNA for the CDR3 is TGTGCCAGCAGCCAAGGACTAGCGGGGGGCCGCACAGATACGCAGTATTTT.

This clonotype was observed at least ten times. The chain employs TRBV20-1 and TRBJ2-1; TRBD1 matches 10 bases. This CDR3 is built from 14 residues. Germline loops: CDR1 DFQATT, CDR2 SNEGSKA (reference sequence). Germline trimming cut 5 bases from V and 7 bases from J; bases unmatched to any gene: 8. The CDR3 loop reads CSASGTGDLNEQFF. In DNA, the CDR3 is TGCAGTGCTTCCGGGACAGGGGACTTAAATGAGCAGTTCTTC.

In its sample, this clonotype was seen many times. V gene TRBV20-1 combines with J gene TRBJ2-5, with D unresolved. CDR1 is DFQATT and CDR2 is SNEGSKA in the germline V gene (reference sequence). CDR3 length: 13 residues. The ends were cut back, 3 bases at V and 2 bases at J, with 10 bases in the middle. The CDR3 here is CSARGSDQETQYF. DNA of the CDR3: TGCAGTGCTAGGGGGTCAGATCAAGAGACCCAGTACTTC.

This clonotype was recorded at least ten times. The chain carries TRBV29-1 and TRBJ2-7, with D tentatively TRBD2 (5 bases). The CDR3 sequence is 13 residues long. V was clipped by 1 base and J by 6 bases, with 13 bases between them. Germline V gives CDR1 SQVTM, CDR2 ANQGSEA. This CDR3 is CSVEATGLGEQYF. In DNA, the CDR3 is TGCAGCGTTGAAGCAACGGGATTGGGCGAGCAGTACTTC.

This clonotype was detected many times. This chain connects TRBV5-5 to TRBJ2-7, with a weak D call TRBD1 (5 bases). From germline, CDR1 is SGHKS and CDR2 YYEKEE (reference sequence). Trimming took off 4 bases at V and 5 bases at J, with 13 bases between the two ends. This CDR3 region has 13 residues. The CDR3 DNA reads TGTGCCAGCAGCCTGCCTGGCAGGGACGAGCAGTACTTC. Its protein is CASSLPGRDEQYF.

This clonotype was observed a handful of times. The chain combines TRBV6-5 with TRBJ2-5; either TRBD1 or TRBD2 may fit D (6 bases each). The CDR3 runs 14 residues. From germline, CDR1 is MNHEY and CDR2 SVGAGI. V lost 6 bases, J lost 6 bases, and 17 bases lay in between. CDR3 residues: CASRDGWGAQTQYF. DNA for the CDR3: TGTGCCAGCAGAGACGGGTGGGGGGCCCAGACCCAGTACTTC.

The rearrangement joins TRBV3-1 to TRBJ2-7; D gene unclear. Germline loops: CDR1 LGHDT, CDR2 YNNKEL (reference sequence). V dropped 4 bases and J dropped 0 bases, with 7 bases sitting between them. This CDR3 is built from 13 residues. The CDR3 DNA follows: TGTGCCAGCAGCCTCAGTAGCTCCTACGAGCAGTACTTC. Its protein is CASSLSSSYEQYF.

This clonotype was seen at least ten times. The chain joins TRBV28 to TRBJ2-7; 8 positions match TRBD2. From germline, CDR1 is MDHEN and CDR2 SYDVKM. Trimming removed 6 bases from V and 2 bases from J; junction bases left unmatched: 9. The CDR3 is made up of 15 amino acids. This CDR3 is CASSSFGLAPYEQYF. The CDR3, as DNA: TGTGCCAGCAGCTCCTTCGGACTAGCCCCCTACGAGCAGTACTTC.